A selection of T cell receptor beta chains follows, all from one sample in a study of CD8 T cells in Susac syndrome. TCRdb itself ran the immunoSEQ multiplex PCR reads through MiXCR, one entry per CDR3 protein. The sample lists 150,000 or so distinct CDR3 sequences; over 85% were seen once. The sequenced sample was CD8+ T cells from PBMCs. All receptors derive from a human donor with multiple sclerosis. CDR3s include the opening cysteine and the closing phenylalanine or tryptophan. D genes are given only for firm matches. Size values are once, few and many counts, or a class for expanded clones, and some rows have none.

clone_size	v_call	d_call	j_call	cdr3_aa	cdr3_nt
-	TRBV27	TRBD2	TRBJ2-1	CASSWGAGGQDNEQFF	TGTGCCAGCAGTTGGGGCGCGGGGGGGCAGGACAATGAGCAGTTCTTC
-	TRBV12-3/TRBV12-4	-	TRBJ2-1	CASSLALGADEQFF	TGTGCCAGCAGTTTAGCGCTTGGGGCTGATGAGCAGTTCTTC
-	TRBV15	-	TRBJ1-5	CATSRGIDGNQPQHF	TGTGCCACCAGCAGGGGAATTGACGGCAATCAGCCCCAGCATTTT
-	TRBV30	-	TRBJ1-6	CAWRPGSALHF	TGTGCCTGGAGACCAGGGTCAGCCCTCCACTTT
-	TRBV3-1	-	TRBJ2-3	CASSHRLGVSTDTQYF	TGTGCCAGCAGCCATAGGCTGGGGGTCTCCACAGATACGCAGTATTTT
once	TRBV12-3/TRBV12-4	TRBD2	TRBJ2-7	CASSPPVGGAGEQYF	TGTGCCAGCAGTCCCCCTGTCGGGGGGGCCGGGGAGCAGTACTTC
-	TRBV20-1	-	TRBJ2-7	CSARDRVFTNEQYF	TGCAGTGCTAGAGATCGGGTATTCACAAACGAGCAGTACTTC
-	TRBV6-2/TRBV6-3	-	TRBJ1-2	CASSKGQTLSFYGYTF	TGTGCCAGCAGTAAAGGGCAGACACTCTCCTTCTATGGCTACACCTTC
-	TRBV7-8	TRBD1	TRBJ1-2	CASSLDRGPSKDGYTF	TGTGCCAGCAGCTTAGACAGGGGGCCTTCGAAGGACGGCTACACCTTC
-	TRBV12-5	-	TRBJ2-7	CASGLRHYEQYF	TGTGCTAGTGGTTTGCGGCACTACGAGCAGTACTTC
-	TRBV29-1	-	TRBJ2-1	CSVEDVRISSYNEQFF	TGCAGCGTTGAAGATGTGCGGATTAGCTCCTACAATGAGCAGTTCTTC
-	TRBV2	TRBD2	TRBJ2-1	CASTAPLAGANNEQFF	TGTGCCAGCACCGCCCCACTAGCGGGGGCTAACAATGAGCAGTTCTTC
-	TRBV29-1	TRBD1	TRBJ1-1	CSGAGGAVGTEAFF	TGCAGCGGCGCAGGGGGCGCGGTGGGCACTGAAGCTTTCTTT
-	TRBV4-2	TRBD2	TRBJ2-3	CASSQDPLAGETDTQYF	TGTGCCAGCAGCCAAGATCCGCTAGCGGGGGAAACAGATACGCAGTATTTT
-	TRBV29-1	-	TRBJ1-2	CSVEGRINYGYTF	TGCAGCGTTGAGGGACGGATTAACTATGGCTACACCTTC
once	TRBV7-9	-	TRBJ2-5	CASSLGTEQETQYF	TGTGCCAGCAGCTTAGGTACAGAGCAAGAGACCCAGTACTTC
-	TRBV2	-	TRBJ2-7	CASSEWISGYEQYF	TGTGCCAGCAGTGAATGGATTTCCGGCTACGAGCAGTACTTC
-	TRBV19	-	TRBJ2-1	CASSSGAYNEQFF	TGTGCCAGTAGTAGCGGGGCGTACAATGAGCAGTTCTTC
-	TRBV6-5	-	TRBJ2-7	CASSYVSGVEQYF	TGTGCCAGCAGTTACGTTAGTGGGGTCGAGCAGTACTTC
-	TRBV5-4	-	TRBJ2-5	CASSAGRKETQYF	TGTGCCAGCAGCGCAGGGCGAAAGGAGACCCAGTACTTC